The next 10 T cell receptor beta chains were all read from a single sample in a study of T cell changes during pregnancy in multiple sclerosis. Data came from immunoSEQ multiplex PCR; TCRdb stores just in-frame clones and leaves some out. This table holds tens of thousands of clones, under 95% found once. Sequences were derived from CD4+ T cells from peripheral blood mononuclear cells, sampled before pregnancy. The receptors originated from a female donor with multiple sclerosis, enrolled in a pregnancy study.

The chain carries TRBV7-8 and TRBJ2-4; TRBD1 might be the D (7 bases). CDR1 and CDR2 (germline): SGHVS, FQNEAQ. This CDR3 region has 16 residues. V was clipped by 3 bases and J by 4 bases, with 16 bases between them. The DNA for the CDR3 is TGTGCCAGCAGCTTGGGGGGCGGGACAGCAAAAAACATTCAGTACTTC. This encodes CASSLGGGTAKNIQYF.

The chain recombines TRBV2 with TRBJ1-6, with D possibly matching TRBD1 (5 bases). The germline gives CDR1 SNHLY, CDR2 FYNNEI. CDR3 length equals 13 residues. The V and J ends lost 7 bases and 5 bases respectively, with 9 bases between them. The CDR3 DNA reads as TGTGCCAGCACGGGGGAGCATAATTCACCCCTCCACTTT. It yields the protein CASTGEHNSPLHF.

The chain links TRBV4-3 to TRBJ2-3, with TRBD2 matching over 7 bases. Germline V gene sequence: CDR1 LGHNA, CDR2 YSLEER. The CDR3 extends over 14 amino acids. V dropped 1 base and J dropped 4; count of bases not matched to a gene: 2. DNA for the CDR3: TGCGCCAGCAGCCAAGGACTAGCCTCAGATACGCAGTATTTT. Its translation is CASSQGLASDTQYF.

The V and J genes are TRBV6-5 and TRBJ2-2; D is undetermined. Germline CDR1 reads MNHEY; CDR2 reads SVGAGI. The CDR3 spans 13 residues. Deletions cut 6 bases from V and 7 bases from J, with 12 bases between. For the CDR3, the DNA is TGTGCCAGCAGGTTCTTTAGTGGCGGGGAGCTGTTTTTT. Residues: CASRFFSGGELFF.

Notes on this clone: The junction departs from germline at one end; a sequencing error may be responsible. The chain has TRBV4-1 and TRBJ1-1; a possible D gene is TRBD1 (6 bases). This CDR3 is 17 amino acids long. Germline V gene lookup returns CDR1 MGHRA and CDR2 YSYEKL. The CDR3 DNA reads TGCGCCAGCAGCCAAGTTCTCGGGGGGGCCCCGAACGCTGAAGCTTTCTTT. It yields the protein CASSQVLGGAPNAEAFF.

This sequence joins TRBV28 and TRBJ1-6; D remains unclear. The CDR3 consists of 16 residues. Germline lookup yields CDR1 MDHEN and CDR2 SYDVKM. V lost 5 bases and J 0 bases, leaving 11 bases between the germline ends. Here the CDR3 DNA reads TGTGCCAGCAGTACTGGCGGAAGCTCCTATAATTCACCCCTCCACTTT. This encodes CASSTGGSSYNSPLHF. The full variable domain, rest sourced from reference TRBV28 and TRBJ1-6, is DVKVTQSSRYLVKRTGEKVFLECVQDMDHENMFWYRQDPGLGLRLIYFSYDVKMKEKGDIPEGYSVSREKKERFSLILESASTNQTSMYLCASSTGGSSYNSPLHFGNGTRLTVT.

The V call is TRBV5-1, the J call TRBJ1-2, with TRBD1 identical over 7 bases. The CDR3 totals 12 residues. The junction had 4 bases not matched to a gene; V was cut back by 2 bases and J by 9 bases. CDR1 is SGHRS, CDR2 YFSETQ, per germline. CDR3 region: CASSFDRESYTF. CDR3 nucleotides: TGCGCCAGCAGCTTCGACAGGGAGAGCTACACCTTC. The full variable domain, rest sourced from reference TRBV5-1 and TRBJ1-2, is KAGVTQTPRYLIKTRGQQVTLSCSPISGHRSVSWYQQTPGQGLQFLFEYFSETQRNKGNFPGRFSGRQFSNSRSEMNVSTLELGDSALYLCASSFDRESYTFGSGTRLTVV.

The rearrangement joins TRBV5-4 to TRBJ2-2, with 8 nucleotides matching TRBD1. Trimming cost V 4 bases and J 7 bases; bases outside gene matches: 15. Germline V gene sequence: CDR1 SGHNT, CDR2 YYREEE (reference sequence). This CDR3 spans 17 amino acids. The CDR3 loop is CASSQGQAMVEGGELFF. CDR3 bases: TGTGCCAGCAGCCAGGGACAGGCCATGGTCGAGGGCGGGGAGCTGTTTTTT.

With regard to this clone: Different DNA sequences within this sample yield the same CDR3. The CDR3 sequence: CASSLVPGSYEQYF. The CDR3 coding sequence is TGCGCCAGCAGCTTGGTTCCAGGTAGCTACGAGCAGTACTTC. The rearrangement uses TRBV5-1 and TRBJ2-7; D gene unclear. This CDR3 region has 14 residues. Germline-derived CDR1 and CDR2 are SGHRS and YFSETQ. V lost 0 bases to trimming and J lost 3 bases, with 10 bases between them.

The table lists this clone with a few counts. The V gene is TRBV2, the J gene TRBJ2-1, with TRBD2 as a possible D gene (6 bases). Trimming cost V 8 bases and J 5 bases, with 16 bases left between them. CDR1 is SNHLY and CDR2 is FYNNEI in the germline V gene. The CDR3 length is 14 residues. CDR3 nucleotide sequence: TGTGCCAGCGCCCCGGGACGGACTAACAATGAGCAGTTCTTC. This sequence encodes CASAPGRTNNEQFF.